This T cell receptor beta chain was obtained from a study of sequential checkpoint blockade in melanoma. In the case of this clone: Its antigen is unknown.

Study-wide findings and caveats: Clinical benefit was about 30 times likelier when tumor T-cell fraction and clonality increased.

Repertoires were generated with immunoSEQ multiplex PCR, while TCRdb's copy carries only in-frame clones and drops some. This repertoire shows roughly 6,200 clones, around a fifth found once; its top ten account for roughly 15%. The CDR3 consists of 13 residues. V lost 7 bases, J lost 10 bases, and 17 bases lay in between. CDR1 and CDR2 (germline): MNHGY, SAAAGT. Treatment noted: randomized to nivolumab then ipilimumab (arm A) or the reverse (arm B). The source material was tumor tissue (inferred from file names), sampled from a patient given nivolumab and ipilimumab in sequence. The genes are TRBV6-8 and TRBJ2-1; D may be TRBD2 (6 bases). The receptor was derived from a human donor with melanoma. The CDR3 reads CASTQTRVREQFF. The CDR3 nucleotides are TGTGCCAGCACCCAGACTAGAGTACGCGAGCAGTTCTTC.